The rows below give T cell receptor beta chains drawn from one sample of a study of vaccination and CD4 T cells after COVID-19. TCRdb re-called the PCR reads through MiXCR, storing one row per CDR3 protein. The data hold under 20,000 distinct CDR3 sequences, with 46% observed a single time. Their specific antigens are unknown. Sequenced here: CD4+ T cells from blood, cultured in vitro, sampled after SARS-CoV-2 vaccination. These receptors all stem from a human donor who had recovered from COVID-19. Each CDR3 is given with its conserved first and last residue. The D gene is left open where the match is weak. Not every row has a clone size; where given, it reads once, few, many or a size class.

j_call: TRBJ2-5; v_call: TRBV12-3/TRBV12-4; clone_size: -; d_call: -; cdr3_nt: TGTGCCAGCAGTTCCCAAGAGACCCAGTACTTC; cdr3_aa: CASSSQETQYF
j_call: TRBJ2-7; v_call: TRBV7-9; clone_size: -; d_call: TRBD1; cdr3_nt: TGTGCCAGCAGCTGGGGACAGGGGATCTACGAGCAGTACTTC; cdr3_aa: CASSWGQGIYEQYF
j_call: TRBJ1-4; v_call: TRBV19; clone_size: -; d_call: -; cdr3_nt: TGTGCGACGAGGAGGTCTAATGAAAAACTGTTTTTT; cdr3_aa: CATRRSNEKLFF
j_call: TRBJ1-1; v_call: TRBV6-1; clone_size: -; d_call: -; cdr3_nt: TGTGCCAGCAGTCCATGGATCTCCTCAGGGACTGAAGCTTTCTTT; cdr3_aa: CASSPWISSGTEAFF
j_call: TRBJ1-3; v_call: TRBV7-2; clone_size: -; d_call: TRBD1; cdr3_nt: TGTGCCAGCAGCAATACAGGGGGCACCATATATTTT; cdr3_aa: CASSNTGGTIYF
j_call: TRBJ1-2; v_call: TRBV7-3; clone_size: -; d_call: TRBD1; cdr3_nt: TGTGCCAGCAGCTTGGGGGACAGCTATGGCTACACCTTC; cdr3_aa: CASSLGDSYGYTF
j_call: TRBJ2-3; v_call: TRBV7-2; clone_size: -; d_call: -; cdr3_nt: TGTGCCAGCCGAGCGTTTCCCAAAATCACAGATACGCAGTATTTT; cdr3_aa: CASRAFPKITDTQYF
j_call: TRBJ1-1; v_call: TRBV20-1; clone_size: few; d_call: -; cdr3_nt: TGCAGTGCTAGACCCCTCGCAGTTGAAGCTTTCTTT; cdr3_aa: CSARPLAVEAFF
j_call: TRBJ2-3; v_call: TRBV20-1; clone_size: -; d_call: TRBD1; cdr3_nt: TGCAGTGCTACGGACAGGTTGAGCACAGATACGCAGTATTTT; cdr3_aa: CSATDRLSTDTQYF
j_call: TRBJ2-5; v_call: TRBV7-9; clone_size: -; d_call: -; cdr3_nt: TGTGCCAGCAGCTTGGGGGGAATCCAAGAGACCCAGTACTTC; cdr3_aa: CASSLGGIQETQYF
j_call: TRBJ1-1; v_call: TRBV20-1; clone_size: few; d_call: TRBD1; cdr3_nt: TGCAGTGCGGATAGGCCAGGGGGCAACACTGAAGCTTTCTTT; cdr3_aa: CSADRPGGNTEAFF
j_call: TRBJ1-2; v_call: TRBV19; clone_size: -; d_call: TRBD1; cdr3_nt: TGTGCCAGTAGTATCACCCGACAGGGGGTTAATGGCTACACCTTC; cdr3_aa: CASSITRQGVNGYTF
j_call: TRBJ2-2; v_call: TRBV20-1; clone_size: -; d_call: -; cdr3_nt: TGCAGTGCCCCCCGGGGGGCGCGGACCGGGGAGCTGTTTTTT; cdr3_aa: CSAPRGARTGELFF
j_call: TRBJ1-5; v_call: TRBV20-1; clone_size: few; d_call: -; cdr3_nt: TGCAGTGCTAAGATCGGTTATAGCAATCAGCCCCAGCATTTT; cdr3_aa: CSAKIGYSNQPQHF
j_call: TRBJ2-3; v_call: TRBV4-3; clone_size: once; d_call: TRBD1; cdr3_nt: TGCGCCAGCAGCCAAGATTCAGGGGGCGGCTGGGCTACAGATACGCAGTATTTT; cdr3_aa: CASSQDSGGGWATDTQYF
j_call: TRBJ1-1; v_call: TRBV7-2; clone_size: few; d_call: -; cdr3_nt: TGTGCCAGCAGTACCCAGGGGTCGAACACTGAAGCTTTCTTT; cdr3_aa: CASSTQGSNTEAFF
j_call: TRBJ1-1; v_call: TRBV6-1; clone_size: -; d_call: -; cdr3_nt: TGTGCCAGCGTAGGGGGGGGTGGCTTT; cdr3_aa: CASVGGGGF
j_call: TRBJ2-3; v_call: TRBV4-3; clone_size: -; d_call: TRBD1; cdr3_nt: TGCGCCAGCAGCCAACAAACCGGGACAGGCACAGATACGCAGTATTTT; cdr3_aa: CASSQQTGTGTDTQYF
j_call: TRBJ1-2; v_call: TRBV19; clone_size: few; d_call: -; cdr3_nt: TGTGCCAGTAGTAACATTCGAGCTAACTATGGCTACACCTTC; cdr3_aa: CASSNIRANYGYTF
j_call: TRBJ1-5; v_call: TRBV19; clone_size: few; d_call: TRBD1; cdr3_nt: TGTGCCAGTAGTATCAGGGGGCAGGGTCAGCCCCAGCATTTT; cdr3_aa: CASSIRGQGQPQHF
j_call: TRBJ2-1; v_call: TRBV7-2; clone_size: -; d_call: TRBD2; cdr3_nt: TGTGCCAGCAGCCCATCTAGGACTAGCGCCGGGGAGCAGTTCTTC; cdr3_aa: CASSPSRTSAGEQFF
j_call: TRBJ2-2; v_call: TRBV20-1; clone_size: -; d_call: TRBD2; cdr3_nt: TGCAGTGCTAGCAGACTAGCGGGAGGGGCCGGGGAGCTGTTTTTT; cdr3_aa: CSASRLAGGAGELFF
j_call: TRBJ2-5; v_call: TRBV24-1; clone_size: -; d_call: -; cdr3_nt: TGTGCCACCAGTGATCCAGGGGAACAAGAGACCCAGTACTTC; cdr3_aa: CATSDPGEQETQYF
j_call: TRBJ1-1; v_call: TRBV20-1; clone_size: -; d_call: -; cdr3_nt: TGCAGTGCCGGTGTTAGATCGCGGGGGAACACTGAAGCTTTCTTT; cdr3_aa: CSAGVRSRGNTEAFF
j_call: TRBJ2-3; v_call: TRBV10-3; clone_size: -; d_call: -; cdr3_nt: TGTGCCATCAGTGAGCCAACAGATACGCAGTATTTT; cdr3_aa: CAISEPTDTQYF
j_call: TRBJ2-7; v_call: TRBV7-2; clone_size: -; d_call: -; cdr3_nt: TGTGCCAGCAGCCAAGAATCGACGGGGGACTACGAGCAGTACTTC; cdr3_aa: CASSQESTGDYEQYF